What follows are 24 T cell receptor beta chains derived from one specimen sequenced in a study of shared clonotypes between healthy human individuals. CD45RO-negative cells were positively selected for CCR7, leaving out terminally differentiated effector memory CD45RA+ cells. Here immunoSEQ multiplex PCR was the method, and the copy in TCRdb shows in-frame clones only, minus some. The sample comprises under 850,000 clones, about 91% of which are singletons, and 24% rests with the top ten. Sample: naive CD8+ T cells sorted from blood. These TCRs come from a man aged 30-40 years in good health.

The chain is built from TRBV19 and TRBJ2-3; D is possibly TRBD1 (6 bases). Per germline, CDR1 LNHDA and CDR2 SQIVND (reference sequence). The V end lost 4 bases, the J end lost 3 bases, and 8 bases lay between the germline ends. The CDR3 has 13 amino acids. CDR3 DNA sequence: TGTGCCAGTAGTAGTCAGGGGACAGATACGCAGTATTTT. It codes for CASSSQGTDTQYF.

The chain joins TRBV30 to TRBJ2-7; 7 nucleotides agree with TRBD1. The J segment lost 2 bases and the V segment lost 1 base, leaving 11 bases of the junction unmatched. CDR1 is GTSNPN, CDR2 SVGIG, per germline (reference sequence). This CDR3 region has 16 residues. The CDR3 reads CAWSGLPGQLTYEQYF. The CDR3 DNA reads TGTGCCTGGAGTGGACTTCCGGGACAGCTTACCTACGAGCAGTACTTC. The full variable domain, rest sourced from reference TRBV30 and TRBJ2-7, is SQTIHQWPATLVQPVGSPLSLECTVEGTSNPNLYWYRQAAGRGLQLLFYSVGIGQISSEVPQNLSASRPQDRQFILSSKKLLLSDSGFYLCAWSGLPGQLTYEQYFGPGTRLTVT.

The chain uses TRBV27 and TRBJ1-2; D remains unclear. Trimming pared 6 bases from V and 8 bases from J, leaving 16 bases between. Germline loops: CDR1 MNHEY, CDR2 SMNVEV (reference sequence). CDR3 size: 13 residues. CDR3 amino acids: CASSNSSPKGYTF. In nucleotides, the CDR3 is TGTGCCAGCAGCAATTCGTCTCCGAAGGGCTACACCTTC.

This sequence joins TRBV7-8 and TRBJ2-7; D is unresolved. V was pared by 9 bases and J by 0 bases, with 9 bases between. The CDR3 spans 12 residues. CDR1 and CDR2 from the germline V gene are SGHVS and FQNEAQ. The CDR3 DNA follows: TGTGCCAGTCACGGCAGCTCCTACGAGCAGTACTTC. This gives the protein CASHGSSYEQYF.

The chain carries TRBV28 and TRBJ1-1; D gene unclear. CDR3 length equals 13 residues. Looked up from germline, CDR1 is MDHEN and CDR2 is SYDVKM. The V gene lost 2 bases and the J gene lost 1 base, with 5 bases spanning the gap. The CDR3 loop is CASSLAQNTEAFF. The CDR3 region has the DNA TGTGCCAGCAGTTTAGCCCAGAACACTGAAGCTTTCTTT.

As for this clone: Within the sample, other DNA sequences also encode this same CDR3. The V and J genes are TRBV7-6 and TRBJ2-1; D call uncertain. The germline V and J ends were trimmed by 8 bases and 3 bases, with 11 bases remaining between them. Looked up from germline, CDR1 is SGHVS and CDR2 is FNYEAQ. The CDR3 consists of 13 residues. The CDR3 DNA reads TGTGCCAGCTCTCTAGGGTTCTACAATGAGCAGTTCTTC. Residues: CASSLGFYNEQFF.

The genes are TRBV28 and TRBJ2-7; D is unclear. With 6 bases removed from V and 7 bases from J, the gap between germline ends came to 10 bases. The CDR3 consists of 11 residues. Per the germline V gene, CDR1 is MDHEN and CDR2 is SYDVKM. The DNA of the CDR3 is TGTGCCAGCAGCCGAGGTCTAGAGCAGTACTTC. Translation gives CASSRGLEQYF.

The chain recombines TRBV18 with TRBJ2-7; 11 nucleotides line up with TRBD2. This CDR3 spans 16 amino acids. The V gene end was trimmed by 3 bases and the J gene end by 4 bases; junction bases not matched to a gene: 8. The V gene's germline CDR1 is KGHSH and CDR2 LQKENI. CDR3 amino acids: CASSPIFTSGSYEQYF. CDR3 DNA sequence: TGTGCCAGCTCACCTATATTCACTAGCGGGAGTTACGAGCAGTACTTC.

This sequence joins TRBV12-5 and TRBJ2-1; maybe TRBD2 (5 bases). The V gene's germline CDR1 is LGHNT and CDR2 FRNRAP. Trimming cost V 5 bases and J 8 bases, with 7 bases left between them. The CDR3 is 11 residues long. For the CDR3, the DNA is TGTGCTAGTGGTGAGGGATATGAGCAGTTCTTC. Translation: CASGEGYEQFF.

The V and J genes are TRBV5-6 and TRBJ1-5; D is unresolved. The CDR3 runs to 16 residues. Trimming took off 1 base at V and 7 bases at J, with 18 bases between the two ends. CDR1 is SGHDT and CDR2 is YYEEEE in the germline V gene. The CDR3 nucleotides are TGTGCCAGCAGCTTGAGGAGTCTCAACCGGAACCAGCCCCAGCATTTT. It yields the protein CASSLRSLNRNQPQHF.

This clone was seen just once. The CDR3 region is CASSHVGTVLNTEAFF. CDR3 nucleotide sequence: TGCGCCAGCAGCCATGTAGGGACGGTCTTGAACACTGAAGCTTTCTTT. V gene TRBV4-1 combines with J gene TRBJ1-1; possible D gene TRBD1, 5 bases. Germline CDR1 and CDR2: MGHRA and YSYEKL. The V and J ends lost 3 bases and 0 bases respectively, with 14 bases between them. The CDR3 loop spans 16 amino acids.

The chain has TRBV28 and TRBJ1-4; no definite D call. CDR1 and CDR2 from the germline V gene are MDHEN and SYDVKM. V was pared by 7 bases and J by 6 bases, with 15 bases between. The CDR3 extends over 14 amino acids. The CDR3 DNA follows: TGTGCCAGCACCGTGGAGGGAGCTTATGAAAAACTGTTTTTT. Translating gives CASTVEGAYEKLFF.

V gene TRBV11-2 combines with J gene TRBJ1-1; D possibly corresponds to TRBD1 (5 bases). V was trimmed by 3 bases and J by 3 bases, leaving 8 bases between them. Germline loops: CDR1 SGHAT, CDR2 FQNNGV. The length of the CDR3 is 13 residues. CDR3 DNA: TGTGCCAGCAGCTTCGCGGGGGACACTGAAGCTTTCTTT. As protein: CASSFAGDTEAFF.

This rearrangement joins TRBV5-3 to TRBJ2-2; D unresolved. TRBV5-3 is labeled an ORF, and its function is uncertain. The CDR3 covers 13 residues. V lost 0 bases and J 5 bases, leaving 5 bases between the germline ends. The CDR3 DNA follows: TGTGCCAGAAGCTTGGAAGGTACCGGGGAGCTGTTTTTT. Amino acids: CARSLEGTGELFF.

V gene TRBV4-1 combines with J gene TRBJ2-1; D not resolved. In germline, CDR1 is MGHRA, CDR2 YSYEKL. The CDR3 runs to 14 residues. V was trimmed by 3 bases and J by 6 bases, leaving 12 bases between them. The CDR3 sequence is CASSHRSVVNEQFF. CDR3 nucleotide sequence: TGCGCCAGCAGCCACCGAAGCGTTGTCAATGAGCAGTTCTTC.

The J gene is TRBJ2-1, the V gene TRBV6-1, with a tentative D call TRBD2 (6 bases). This CDR3 spans 16 amino acids. Looked up from germline, CDR1 is MNHNS and CDR2 is SASEGT. The V and J ends lost 2 bases and 8 bases respectively, with 19 bases between them. CDR3 residues: CASSEKRVRVSDEQFF. In nucleotides, the CDR3 is TGTGCCAGCAGTGAAAAGCGGGTGCGGGTTAGCGATGAGCAGTTCTTC.

The chain combines TRBV11-2 with TRBJ1-1; no reliable D call. V gave up 2 bases and J gave up 3 bases, with 16 bases separating them. In germline, CDR1 is SGHAT, CDR2 FQNNGV. The CDR3 spans 16 residues. Here the CDR3 reads CASSLPRRKADTEAFF. The DNA for the CDR3 is TGTGCCAGCAGCTTACCACGTCGAAAAGCGGACACTGAAGCTTTCTTT.

The chain has TRBV10-3 and TRBJ1-3, with 8 positions matching TRBD1. The CDR3 totals 17 residues. In germline, CDR1 is ENHRY, CDR2 SYGVKD. The ends lost 0 bases at V and 0 bases at J; junction bases unmatched: 4. CDR3 sequence reads: CAISESQGAPSGNTIYF. Here the CDR3 DNA reads TGTGCCATCAGTGAGTCGCAGGGGGCACCCTCTGGAAACACCATATATTTT.

V usage is TRBV2 and J usage is TRBJ2-3, with D unresolved. Germline assignment: CDR1 SNHLY and CDR2 FYNNEI. The CDR3 is 10 amino acids. Trimming left V 7 bases short and J 6 bases short, with 5 bases between. The DNA for the CDR3 is TGTGCCAGCAAATTGGATACGCAGTATTTT. Amino acid sequence: CASKLDTQYF. Using reference TRBV2 and TRBJ2-3 for the parts outside the CDR3, the full variable domain is EPEVTQTPSHQVTQMGQEVILRCVPISNHLYFYWYRQILGQKVEFLVSFYNNEISEKSEIFDDQFSVERPDGSNFTLKIRSTKLEDSAMYFCASKLDTQYFGPGTRLTVL.

The rearrangement uses TRBV27 and TRBJ1-1; 8 bases agree with TRBD1. V was pared by 7 bases and J by 5 bases, with 6 bases of the junction left unmatched. The germline V gene has CDR1 MNHEY and CDR2 SMNVEV (reference sequence). The CDR3 has 13 residues. The CDR3 sequence: CASKVQGGTEAFF. The DNA of the CDR3 is TGTGCCAGCAAGGTACAGGGGGGAACTGAAGCTTTCTTT.

The chain is built from TRBV4-3 and TRBJ2-1, with D possibly TRBD2 on 5 matching bases. The CDR3 consists of 14 residues. The V end lost 2 bases, the J end lost 5 bases, and 10 bases lay between the germline ends. Looked up from germline, CDR1 is LGHNA and CDR2 is YSLEER. This CDR3 reads CASSQPLRDNEQFF. CDR3 coding DNA: TGCGCCAGCAGCCAACCCTTGCGGGACAATGAGCAGTTCTTC.

V is TRBV5-3 and J is TRBJ2-5, with D unresolved. TRBV5-3 is treated as an ORF (open reading frame) with a function not yet certain. Deletions cut 4 bases from V and 5 bases from J, with 6 bases between. The CDR3 length is 11 residues. CDR3 amino acids: CARSPRETQYF. DNA of the CDR3: TGTGCCAGAAGCCCCCGGGAGACCCAGTACTTC.

The V and J genes are TRBV10-3 and TRBJ2-1; 13 positions match TRBD2. V shed 0 bases and J 10 bases; nucleotides not matched to a gene: 3. Germline assignment: CDR1 ENHRY and CDR2 SYGVKD. The CDR3 runs 15 residues. CDR3 protein: CAISESRLAGGEQFF. The CDR3 DNA reads TGTGCCATCAGTGAGTCAAGACTAGCGGGAGGCGAGCAGTTCTTC.

The chain has TRBV7-6 and TRBJ2-1; TRBD1 aligns across 11 bases. J gave up 8 bases and V 5 bases, and 5 bases lay outside the gene matches. Per the germline V gene, CDR1 is SGHVS and CDR2 is FNYEAQ. This CDR3 has 14 amino acids. The CDR3 DNA sequence: TGTGCCAGCAGCGCACGGACAGGGGGCGATGAGCAGTTCTTC. Its protein product is CASSARTGGDEQFF.